The rows below give T cell receptor beta chains drawn from one sample of a study of CD8+CD57+ T cells in acquired aplastic anemia. MiXCR, run by TCRdb on the reads, gives a single entry per CDR3 protein. The sample records some 190,000 distinct CDR3 sequences, around half being singletons. Specimen: sorted CD4+, CD8+, or CD8+CD57+ T cells (not recorded which) from PBMCs. Every receptor here comes from a human donor in good health. CDR3s include the opening cysteine and the closing phenylalanine or tryptophan. Fields, in order: J gene, V gene, clone size, D gene, CDR3 protein, CDR3 DNA. The D gene is left open where the match is weak. Some rows have no size entry. The others give once, few or many, or a class for an expanded clone.

TRBJ2-1	TRBV20-1	.	.	CSASDPNEQFF	TGCAGTGCTAGTGACCCCAATGAGCAGTTCTTC
TRBJ2-7	TRBV6-1	many	.	CASSERGLEQYF	TGTGCCAGCAGTGAACGGGGGCTCGAGCAGTACTTC
TRBJ1-6	TRBV13	many	.	CASSLRGTTSPLHF	TGTGCCAGCAGCCTTAGAGGGACAACGTCACCCCTCCACTTT
TRBJ2-3	TRBV28	.	.	CASSYIGTDTQYF	TGTGCCAGCAGTTATATAGGCACAGATACGCAGTATTTT
TRBJ2-5	TRBV24-1	.	.	CAASDSLPRETQYF	TGTGCCGCCAGTGATTCGCTCCCAAGGGAGACCCAGTACTTC
TRBJ1-1	TRBV10-3	few	.	CAISESSGAEAFF	TGTGCCATCAGTGAGTCGTCAGGGGCTGAAGCTTTCTTT
TRBJ1-1	TRBV4-3	many	.	CASSQGVTENTEAFF	TGCGCCAGCAGCCAAGGGGTGACAGAGAACACTGAAGCTTTCTTT
TRBJ2-7	TRBV7-2	.	.	CASSPQGAEQYF	TGTGCCAGCAGCCCGCAGGGTGCCGAGCAGTACTTC
TRBJ2-5	TRBV7-8	once	.	CASSLGEATQYF	TGTGCCAGCAGCTTAGGGGAGGCGACCCAGTACTTC
TRBJ1-2	TRBV5-4	many	.	CASSGLQGFGYTF	TGTGCCAGCAGCGGATTACAGGGATTTGGCTACACCTTC
TRBJ1-5	TRBV6-6	many	.	CASSSTDSNQPQHF	TGTGCCAGCAGTTCGACAGATAGCAATCAGCCCCAGCATTTT
TRBJ2-3	TRBV4-1	many	TRBD1	CASSSGGAVFTDTQYF	TGCGCCAGCAGTTCAGGGGGCGCAGTGTTCACAGATACGCAGTATTTT
TRBJ1-5	TRBV2	many	.	CASSDIRSNQPQHF	TGTGCCAGCAGTGATATACGTAGCAATCAGCCCCAGCATTTT
TRBJ1-6	TRBV20-1	few	.	CSASEQPLNSPLHF	TGCAGTGCTTCGGAGCAGCCACTTAATTCACCCCTCCACTTT
TRBJ2-1	TRBV18	.	TRBD2	CASSPPSSGRHNEQFF	TGTGCCAGCTCTCCTCCATCTAGCGGGAGGCACAATGAGCAGTTCTTC
TRBJ1-1	TRBV18	.	.	CASSPLLARNTEAFF	TGTGCCAGCTCACCACTGCTAGCCCGGAACACTGAAGCTTTCTTT
TRBJ2-5	TRBV24-1	.	TRBD2	CATSDPTSRSQETQYF	TGTGCCACCAGTGACCCGACTAGCCGAAGCCAAGAGACCCAGTACTTC
TRBJ1-2	TRBV20-1	.	.	CSGVYGYTF	TGCAGTGGGGTCTATGGCTACACCTTC
TRBJ2-5	TRBV20-1	few	.	CSARWETQYF	TGCAGTGCTAGATGGGAGACCCAGTACTTC
TRBJ2-1	TRBV15	.	TRBD2	CATSSFMTSGNNEQFF	TGTGCCACCAGCAGTTTCATGACTAGCGGGAACAATGAGCAGTTCTTC
TRBJ2-1	TRBV11-3	few	.	CASSRVLGDYNEQFF	TGTGCCAGCAGCAGAGTCCTGGGGGATTACAATGAGCAGTTCTTC
TRBJ2-3	TRBV10-1	few	.	CASMKDNTDTQYF	TGCGCCAGCATGAAGGACAACACAGATACGCAGTATTTT
TRBJ2-1	TRBV4-2	.	.	CASSQRQVQYNEQFF	TGTGCCAGCAGCCAACGACAGGTTCAGTACAATGAGCAGTTCTTC
TRBJ2-7	TRBV19	many	TRBD1	CASSSGTGGTYEQYF	TGTGCCAGTAGTAGCGGGACAGGGGGTACCTACGAGCAGTACTTC
TRBJ2-7	TRBV7-9	.	.	CASSLAPGSHNEQYF	TGTGCCAGCAGCTTAGCTCCAGGGAGCCATAACGAGCAGTACTTC
TRBJ2-5	TRBV20-1	many	TRBD2	CSARMAGGEETQYF	TGCAGTGCTAGAATGGCGGGAGGGGAAGAGACCCAGTACTTC
TRBJ2-2	TRBV20-1	many	TRBD2	CSAAGTSGRPDTGELFF	TGCAGTGCTGCCGGGACTAGCGGGAGGCCCGACACCGGGGAGCTGTTTTTT
TRBJ2-1	TRBV20-1	.	TRBD2	CSARDLGGASGREPIYHYNEQFF	TGCAGTGCTAGAGATCTGGGTGGGGCTAGCGGGAGGGAACCCATATACCATTACAATGAGCAGTTCTTC
TRBJ2-7	TRBV4-2	few	.	CASSQVGVYEQYF	TGTGCCAGCAGCCAAGTGGGGGTCTACGAGCAGTACTTC
TRBJ2-7	TRBV20-1	.	.	CSARQGRSYEQYF	TGCAGTGCTAGACAGGGGAGATCCTACGAGCAGTACTTC
TRBJ2-1	TRBV24-1	many	.	CATKGVYNEQFF	TGTGCCACCAAGGGAGTCTACAATGAGCAGTTCTTC
TRBJ1-2	TRBV19	few	.	CASAAREVRITF	TGTGCCAGTGCGGCCAGGGAGGTCAGGATCACCTTC
TRBJ2-1	TRBV7-3	.	.	CASSLGTSVHNEQFF	TGTGCCAGCAGCTTAGGGACATCTGTCCACAATGAGCAGTTCTTC
TRBJ1-3	TRBV30	.	.	CAWTHFWGKNTIYF	TGTGCCTGGACCCATTTCTGGGGGAAAAACACCATATATTTT
TRBJ2-1	TRBV20-1	many	.	CSASGTTAYNEQFF	TGCAGTGCTAGCGGGACCACGGCCTACAATGAGCAGTTCTTC
TRBJ2-7	TRBV4-3	once	TRBD2	CASSQDQLAGGADF	TGCGCCAGCAGCCAAGATCAACTAGCGGGGGGCGCGGACTTC
TRBJ2-7	TRBV5-4	many	TRBD1	CASSSGQGVGEQYF	TGTGCCAGCAGCTCGGGACAGGGGGTGGGAGAGCAGTACTTC
TRBJ1-6	TRBV27	many	TRBD1	CASSARQGGLPALHF	TGTGCCAGCAGTGCCAGACAGGGAGGGCTCCCAGCCCTCCACTTT
TRBJ2-7	TRBV13	.	TRBD2	CASSSKTSVTSYEQYF	TGTGCCAGCAGCTCCAAGACTAGCGTCACCTCCTACGAGCAGTACTTC
TRBJ1-1	TRBV20-1	.	TRBD1	CSARGRWQGVGNTEAFF	TGCAGTGCTAGAGGTCGCTGGCAGGGGGTCGGAAACACTGAAGCTTTCTTT
TRBJ2-1	TRBV10-3	few	TRBD1	CATRTGNSYNEQFF	TGTGCCACCCGGACAGGGAACTCCTACAATGAGCAGTTCTTC
TRBJ2-1	TRBV11-3	.	TRBD2	CASSSRTSGDHPYNEQFF	TGTGCCAGCAGCTCCAGGACTAGCGGAGACCATCCCTACAATGAGCAGTTCTTC
TRBJ2-7	TRBV25-1	.	.	CASSPPGAFPDYEQYF	TGTGCCAGCAGTCCCCCTGGAGCTTTCCCCGACTACGAGCAGTACTTC
TRBJ2-3	TRBV6-4	.	.	CASSASGLKSPTDTQYF	TGTGCCAGCAGTGCCTCGGGACTCAAAAGTCCCACAGATACGCAGTATTTT
TRBJ2-2	TRBV7-3	many	.	CASSSGKGGELFF	TGTGCCAGCAGCTCAGGGAAGGGCGGGGAGCTGTTTTTT
TRBJ1-1	TRBV29-1	.	.	CSVVGRRDSTEAFF	TGCAGCGTTGTTGGGCGTCGAGACAGCACTGAAGCTTTCTTT
TRBJ2-1	TRBV2	.	TRBD1	CASSENRGSYNEQFF	TGTGCCAGCAGTGAAAACAGGGGTTCCTACAATGAGCAGTTCTTC
TRBJ1-2	TRBV19	.	.	CASSIHRALYGYTF	TGTGCCAGTAGTATTCACAGGGCCCTCTATGGCTACACCTTC
TRBJ2-7	TRBV6-1	.	TRBD2	CASLAGGSCEQYF	TGTGCCAGCTTAGCGGGAGGGTCCTGCGAGCAGTACTTC
TRBJ2-2	TRBV6-1	many	TRBD2	CASREGGAGELFF	TGTGCCAGCCGGGAGGGCGGAGCCGGGGAGCTGTTTTTT
TRBJ2-7	TRBV10-3	few	TRBD1	CAISEPGQGREQYF	TGTGCCATCAGTGAACCGGGACAGGGTCGCGAGCAGTACTTC
TRBJ1-4	TRBV15	.	.	CATSKGHEKLFF	TGTGCCACCAGCAAAGGGCATGAAAAACTGTTTTTT
TRBJ2-1	TRBV13	many	.	CASSGETSYEQFF	TGTGCCAGCAGCGGGGAGACCTCCTATGAGCAGTTCTTC
TRBJ2-7	TRBV3-1	many	.	CASSLPGHLYEQYF	TGTGCCAGCAGCCTCCCGGGACACCTCTACGAGCAGTACTTC
TRBJ2-3	TRBV9	.	.	CASSVGTVSTDTQYF	TGTGCCAGCAGCGTAGGAACCGTAAGCACAGATACGCAGTATTTT
TRBJ2-3	TRBV28	few	.	CASGGPRESDTQYF	TGTGCCAGCGGAGGCCCTCGGGAGTCAGATACGCAGTATTTT
TRBJ2-7	TRBV20-1	.	TRBD2	CSARYPGGSSYNEQYF	TGTAGTGCTAGATACCCTGGCGGGAGCTCCTACAATGAGCAGTACTTC
TRBJ1-3	TRBV2	.	TRBD1	CASSAGQGMVNTIYF	TGTGCCAGCAGCGCAGGACAGGGGATGGTGAACACCATATATTTT
TRBJ2-1	TRBV15	.	TRBD1	CATSRDSGRGYNEQFF	TGTGCCACCAGCAGAGATTCGGGCAGGGGGTACAATGAGCAGTTCTTC
TRBJ1-5	TRBV24-1	few	TRBD1	CATSEGQPQPQHF	TGTGCCACCAGTGAGGGACAGCCACAGCCCCAGCATTTT